These 16 T cell receptor beta chains share one sample of origin, sequenced in a study of cytomegalovirus exposure and HLA in healthy donors. The PCR employed 60 Vbeta primers together with 13 Jbeta primers. Repertoires were generated with immunoSEQ multiplex PCR, while TCRdb's copy carries only in-frame clones and drops some. This sample yields approximately 170,000 clones, of which around 78% are seen a single time; 5.5% to 7.5% belongs to the top ten. The sequenced sample consisted of PBMCs. The receptors shown here come from a woman aged 35 to 49 in good health and CMV-seropositive.

This rearrangement joins TRBV6-1 to TRBJ2-3; 9 nucleotides match TRBD2. Germline V gives CDR1 MNHNS, CDR2 SASEGT. CDR3 length: 13 amino acids. J lost 2 bases, V lost 10 bases, and 4 bases had no gene match. CDR3 protein: CATSSGDTDTQYF. The CDR3 nucleotides are TGTGCCACTTCTAGCGGGGACACAGATACGCAGTATTTT.

Here the CDR3 reads CASLRFWTESYEQYF. The CDR3 coding sequence is TGTGCCAGCCTGCGGTTTTGGACTGAAAGCTACGAGCAGTACTTC. The chain links TRBV2 to TRBJ2-7, with a possible D match to TRBD2 (5 bases). The CDR3 loop spans 15 amino acids. Germline V gene data show CDR1 as SNHLY and CDR2 as FYNNEI. Trimming shortened V by 8 bases and J by 3 bases, and 20 bases separated the two germline ends.

This clone came up a few times. This chain links TRBV11-3 with TRBJ2-7; D perhaps matches TRBD2 (6 bases). V was pared by 2 bases and J by 5 bases, with 10 bases between. CDR3 size: 13 residues. CDR1 SGHNT and CDR2 YENEEA come from the germline V gene. This chain's CDR3 is CASSLYWGDEQYF. CDR3 sequence (DNA): TGTGCCAGCAGCTTATACTGGGGGGACGAGCAGTACTTC.

This clone appeared once. The rearrangement uses TRBV29-1 and TRBJ1-1, with 8 bases matching TRBD1. The CDR3 consists of 14 residues. J lost 6 bases, V lost 4 bases, and 10 bases had no gene match. Per the germline V gene, CDR1 is SQVTM and CDR2 is ANQGSEA. The CDR3 is CSVVLGQDEAEAFF. The DNA of the CDR3 is TGCAGCGTTGTACTGGGACAGGATGAAGCTGAAGCTTTCTTT.

The chain couples TRBV27 to TRBJ1-5; weak D call: TRBD1 (6 bases). V lost 5 bases to trimming and J lost 0 bases, with 14 bases between them. Per germline, CDR1 MNHEY and CDR2 SMNVEV (reference sequence). CDR3 length: 16 residues. In DNA, the CDR3 is TGTGCCAGCAGTCTCCTACACAGGGATAGCAATCAGCCCCAGCATTTT. As protein: CASSLLHRDSNQPQHF.

CDR3 amino acids: CATSRGQRRVLNYGYTF. The CDR3 DNA follows: TGTGCCACCAGCAGAGGACAGCGCCGGGTGCTTAACTATGGCTACACCTTC. The gene calls are TRBV15 and TRBJ1-2, with D tentatively TRBD1 (5 bases). The CDR3 is made up of 17 amino acids. Germline V CDR1 and CDR2: LNHNV, YYDKDF (reference sequence). Trimming removed 1 base at V and 1 base at J, with 16 bases between.

The V call is TRBV4-3, the J call TRBJ2-5; D may be TRBD2 (5 bases). There are 14 residues in the CDR3. The germline gives CDR1 LGHNA, CDR2 YSLEER. V dropped 0 bases and J dropped 5 bases, with 10 bases sitting between them. The CDR3 nucleotides read TGCGCCAGCAGCCAAGAGGCCCCTAGCGAGACCCAGTACTTC. Its translation is CASSQEAPSETQYF.

V and J are TRBV10-3 and TRBJ1-1; TRBD1 matches 9 bases. Germline V gives CDR1 ENHRY, CDR2 SYGVKD. J lost 2 bases, V lost 10 bases, and 5 bases had no gene match. The CDR3 length is 13 residues. In DNA form, the CDR3 reads TGTGCCACGCGGGACAGGGCTAACACTGAAGCTTTCTTT. Residues: CATRDRANTEAFF.

This chain uses TRBV19 with TRBJ2-3, with TRBD2 matching over 7 bases. Germline CDR1 and CDR2: LNHDA and SQIVND (reference sequence). This CDR3 comprises 16 residues. J gave up 2 bases and V 4 bases, and 9 bases lay outside the gene matches. The CDR3, as DNA: TGTGCCAGTAGTAATAAGCGGGGAGGAACCACAGATACGCAGTATTTT. Protein product: CASSNKRGGTTDTQYF.

The V gene is TRBV5-5, the J gene TRBJ1-3; D is ambiguous. Germline V gives CDR1 SGHKS, CDR2 YYEKEE (reference sequence). The V and J ends lost 0 bases and 1 base respectively, with 11 bases between them. The CDR3 loop spans 16 amino acids. DNA of the CDR3: TGTGCCAGCAGCTTGGCCTCCGGGGTATCTGGAAACACCATATATTTT. Protein product: CASSLASGVSGNTIYF. Drawing the rest from reference TRBV5-5 and TRBJ1-3, the complete variable domain is DAGVTQSPTHLIKTRGQQVTLRCSPISGHKSVSWYQQVLGQGPQFIFQYYEKEERGRGNFPDRFSARQFPNYSSELNVNALLLGDSALYLCASSLASGVSGNTIYFGEGSWLTVV.

The gene calls are TRBV4-3 and TRBJ1-1; the D gene is possibly TRBD1 (5 bases). Deletions cut 1 base from V and 7 bases from J, with 16 bases between. In germline, CDR1 is LGHNA, CDR2 YSLEER. The CDR3 contains 15 residues. The CDR3 DNA reads TGCGCCAGCAGCCAAGCCGGGGGGAGGGCGAGTGAAGCTTTCTTT. This sequence encodes CASSQAGGRASEAFF.

This clone was recorded a few times. This chain links TRBV19 with TRBJ1-5; 8 bases agree with TRBD1. Trimming at V came to 7 bases and at J to 9 bases, leaving 11 bases not matched to a gene. CDR3 length: 14 amino acids. Germline CDR1 is LNHDA and CDR2 is SQIVND (reference sequence). This CDR3 is CASTDGQGGRPQHF. The CDR3 DNA follows: TGTGCCAGTACCGACGGACAGGGAGGTCGGCCCCAGCATTTT.

V is TRBV27 and J is TRBJ2-3; D is undetermined. Germline V lookup: CDR1 MNHEY, CDR2 SMNVEV (reference sequence). This CDR3 is 15 amino acids long. Trimming removed 3 bases from V and 2 bases from J, with 12 bases in between. The CDR3 is CASSLVGSNTDTQYF. The CDR3 bases are TGTGCCAGCAGTTTGGTGGGCTCAAACACAGATACGCAGTATTTT.

This clone has a handful of counts. This rearrangement joins TRBV7-8 to TRBJ1-2; TRBD1 aligns across 7 bases. Germline lookup yields CDR1 SGHVS and CDR2 FQNEAQ. CDR3 length: 17 residues. V gave up 2 bases and J gave up 4 bases; unmatched junction bases: 13. CDR3: CASSLSGTDFISYGYTF. The DNA for the CDR3 is TGTGCCAGCAGCTTAAGTGGGACAGACTTTATATCCTATGGCTACACCTTC.

Turning to this clone: One end of the junction does not line up with germline, which may come from a read error. The chain carries TRBV7-9 and TRBJ2-1, with D possibly TRBD2 on 7 matching bases. Germline V gene lookup returns CDR1 SEHNR and CDR2 FQNEAQ (reference sequence). The CDR3 sequence is 16 residues long. The CDR3 coding sequence is TGTTCCAGCAGCTTAGCCGGGGGGCTAACCTACAATGAGCAGTTCTTC. It translates to CSSSLAGGLTYNEQFF.

In this sample, this clone turned up a few times. The CDR3 loop is CASSIDLARSYNEQFF. The CDR3 region has the DNA TGTGCCAGTAGTATAGATCTAGCACGGAGCTACAATGAGCAGTTCTTC. The chain couples TRBV19 to TRBJ2-1; D is perhaps TRBD2 (5 bases). The germline V and J ends were trimmed by 0 bases and 3 bases, with 12 bases remaining between them. The germline gives CDR1 LNHDA, CDR2 SQIVND (reference sequence). The CDR3 spans 16 residues.